These T cell receptor beta chains were read from a single sample in a study of tumor-infiltrating lymphocytes in oesophageal squamous cell carcinoma. TCRdb recomputed calls from the PCR reads with MiXCR, one row per CDR3 protein. Here the sample spans several thousand distinct CDR3 sequences, 15% to 18% being singletons. Sequencing was done on a sample of blood. The receptors derive from a male donor with esophageal squamous cell carcinoma. Both conserved end residues are part of each CDR3. The order of the fields is D gene, clone size, J gene, V gene, CDR3 protein, CDR3 DNA. The D gene is left open where the match is weak. Part of the rows lack a size; the others show once, few, many or a class for expanded clones.

>NA|few|TRBJ2-2|TRBV5-1
CASSETTGELFF
TGCGCCAGCAGCGAGACTACCGGGGAGCTGTTTTTT
>NA|many|TRBJ1-1|TRBV5-4
CASTSQGFMNTEAFF
TGTGCCAGCACCTCCCAGGGCTTCATGAACACTGAAGCTTTCTTT
>NA|medium-sized|TRBJ2-7|TRBV6-1
CASSGTSSYEQYF
TGTGCCAGCAGTGGGACATCTTCCTACGAGCAGTACTTC
>NA|NA|TRBJ1-2|TRBV13
CASSLKQGANYGYTF
TGTGCCAGCAGCCTAAAACAGGGAGCTAACTATGGCTACACCTTC
>TRBD2|many|TRBJ2-2|TRBV11-2
CASSPIAGGRSTGELFF
TGTGCCAGCAGCCCTATAGCGGGGGGACGATCCACCGGGGAGCTGTTTTTT
>TRBD1|many|TRBJ1-3|TRBV6-6
CASSYSTPGQGDTIYF
TGTGCCAGCAGTTACTCAACCCCGGGACAGGGGGACACCATATATTTT
>NA|many|TRBJ2-3|TRBV6-6
CASSYPMGNTDTQYF
TGTGCCAGCAGTTACCCAATGGGGAACACAGATACGCAGTATTTT
>TRBD2|few|TRBJ2-3|TRBV5-1
CASLAGGSSDTQYF
TGCGCCTCCCTAGCGGGGGGAAGTTCAGATACGCAGTATTTT
>NA|many|TRBJ1-4|TRBV6-1
CASRGLPDIILNEKLFF
TGTGCCAGCAGGGGACTACCCGACATAATCCTGAATGAAAAACTGTTTTTT
>TRBD1|few|TRBJ2-5|TRBV5-1
CASSPGTGETQYF
TGCGCCAGCAGCCCGGGGACAGGGGAGACCCAGTACTTC
>NA|few|TRBJ2-1|TRBV20-1
CSARDMATRGDEQFF
TGCAGTGCTAGAGATATGGCGACGCGAGGGGATGAGCAGTTCTTC
>NA|NA|TRBJ2-2|TRBV4-1
CASSQENWRGLNTGELFF
TGCGCCAGCAGCCAAGAAAATTGGCGGGGGCTTAACACCGGGGAGCTGTTTTTT
>TRBD1|many|TRBJ2-7|TRBV6-1
CASTRGGQGNHEQYF
TGTGCCAGCACCCGAGGGGGACAGGGGAACCACGAGCAGTACTTC
>NA|many|TRBJ1-5|TRBV7-8
CASSFWLNQPQHF
TGTGCCAGCAGCTTCTGGCTCAATCAGCCCCAGCATTTT
>NA|NA|TRBJ1-5|TRBV27
CASSSLRTVGHQPQHF
TGTGCCAGCAGTTCACTACGGACAGTGGGCCATCAGCCCCAGCATTTT
>NA|few|TRBJ2-2|TRBV4-1
CASSQEGRPNTGELFF
TGCGCCAGCAGCCAAGAAGGCAGGCCTAACACCGGGGAGCTGTTTTTT
>NA|many|TRBJ2-5|TRBV2
CASSVPGAGLNSPLHF
TGTGCCAGCAGCGTTCCCGGGGCAGGACTGAATTCACCCCTCCACTTC
>NA|medium-sized|TRBJ1-2|TRBV6-1
CASKWGQFYGYTF
TGTGCCAGCAAGTGGGGACAATTCTATGGCTACACCTTC
>NA|many|TRBJ1-2|TRBV6-1
CASKEGRWDGYTF
TGTGCCAGCAAGGAGGGCAGGTGGGATGGCTACACCTTC
>NA|many|TRBJ1-2|TRBV6-1
CASSMQGGYGYTF
TGTGCCAGCAGTATGCAGGGTGGCTATGGCTACACCTTC
>NA|many|TRBJ2-1|TRBV27
CASSLYTTGKASPLHF
TGTGCCAGCAGTTTATACACGACAGGCAAGGCTTCACCCCTCCACTTC
>TRBD1|many|TRBJ2-7|TRBV27
CASSMGQEYEQYF
TGTGCCAGCAGTATGGGACAGGAATACGAGCAGTACTTC
>TRBD2|NA|TRBJ2-1|TRBV12-3/TRBV12-4
CASSRRLAGGLLQETQFF
TGTGCCAGCAGTCGCCGATTAGCGGGGGGGCTGCTCCAAGAGACCCAGTTCTTC
>NA|medium-sized|TRBJ1-6|TRBV7-2
CASSWKWNSPLHF
TGTGCCAGCAGCTGGAAGTGGAATTCACCCCTCCACTTT
>TRBD1|many|TRBJ2-7|TRBV5-1
CASSLVLGQGPEQYF
TGCGCCAGCAGCTTGGTTTTAGGACAGGGCCCCGAGCAGTACTTC
>NA|many|TRBJ1-1|TRBV28
CASTKGADMNTEAFF
TGTGCCAGCACCAAAGGGGCGGACATGAACACTGAAGCTTTCTTT
>NA|many|TRBJ2-3|TRBV24-1
CATSDLQGGWSDTQYF
TGTGCCACCAGTGATTTGCAGGGAGGATGGTCAGATACGCAGTATTTT
>NA|few|TRBJ1-5|TRBV6-1
CAGGGPNQPQHF
TGTGCGGGGGGTGGCCCTAATCAGCCCCAGCATTTT
>TRBD1|few|TRBJ2-3|TRBV15
CATSKQLQGASTDTQYF
TGTGCCACCAGCAAGCAGCTCCAGGGGGCCAGCACAGATACGCAGTATTTT
>TRBD1|many|TRBJ2-7|TRBV28
CASTQGVKYEQYF
TGTGCCAGCACCCAGGGGGTTAAGTACGAGCAGTACTTC
>NA|NA|TRBJ2-7|TRBV14
CASSQEASWNYEQYF
TGTGCCAGCAGCCAAGAGGCGAGCTGGAACTACGAGCAGTACTTC
>TRBD2|medium-sized|TRBJ2-3|TRBV7-3
CASSDSGGARDTQYF
TGTGCCAGCAGCGATAGCGGGGGGGCCAGGGATACGCAGTATTTT
>TRBD2|few|TRBJ2-2|TRBV5-4
CASSLVDSGATGELFF
TGTGCCAGCAGCTTGGTGGATAGCGGGGCCACCGGGGAGCTGTTTTTT
>NA|medium-sized|TRBJ1-2|TRBV12-3/TRBV12-4
CATGFGDLRGYTF
TGTGCCACGGGTTTTGGAGACCTACGAGGCTACACCTTC
>NA|many|TRBJ2-6|TRBV19
CASSNREASGANVLTF
TGTGCCAGTAGTAACAGGGAAGCCTCTGGGGCCAACGTCCTGACTTTC
>TRBD1|NA|TRBJ2-5|TRBV7-3
CASRQYGTEGETQYF
TGTGCCAGCAGGCAATACGGGACAGAGGGAGAGACCCAGTACTTC
>NA|many|TRBJ2-7|TRBV5-1
CASSLGSPSSYEQYF
TGCGCCAGCAGCTTGGGCTCACCAAGCTCCTACGAGCAGTACTTC
>NA|many|TRBJ1-2|TRBV24-1
CATSEPGYYGYTF
TGTGCCACCAGTGAGCCCGGATACTATGGCTACACCTTC
>TRBD1|NA|TRBJ2-1|TRBV7-3
CASSLGQGAPNIQCF
TGTGCCAGCAGCTTAGGGCAGGGGGCGCCGAACATTCAGTGCTTC
>TRBD2|medium-sized|TRBJ2-1|TRBV6-2/TRBV6-3
CASSYSLTSGGLLYNEQFF
TGTGCCAGCAGTTACTCGCTGACTAGCGGGGGGTTGTTGTACAATGAGCAGTTCTTC
>TRBD1|medium-sized|TRBJ1-4|TRBV7-9
CASSPTGVNEKLFF
TGTGCCAGCAGCCCGACAGGGGTTAATGAAAAACTGTTTTTT
>NA|many|TRBJ1-2|TRBV5-6
CASSVGNYGYTF
TGTGCCAGCAGCGTCGGTAACTATGGCTACACCTTC
>NA|medium-sized|TRBJ2-7|TRBV12-3/TRBV12-4
CASSFRQSHEQYF
TGTGCCAGCAGTTTCCGGCAGAGCCACGAGCAGTACTTC
>NA|many|TRBJ2-2|TRBV6-6
CASSYSGVAGELFF
TGTGCCAGCAGTTACTCGGGGGTCGCCGGGGAGCTGTTTTTT
>TRBD1|NA|TRBJ2-2|TRBV5-1
CASSPRAQGALTGELFF
TGCGCCAGCAGCCCCCGGGCGCAGGGGGCTTTAACCGGGGAGCTGTTTTTT
>TRBD1|many|TRBJ2-1|TRBV5-1
CASSLAGTGYNEQFF
TGCGCCAGCAGCTTGGCCGGGACAGGCTACAATGAGCAGTTCTTC
>NA|many|TRBJ2-5|TRBV20-1
CSARGLVFETQYF
TGCAGTGCTAGAGGCCTAGTCTTCGAGACCCAGTACTTC
>NA|many|TRBJ1-1|TRBV6-1
CASRPGTRDTEAFF
TGTGCCAGCAGACCCGGGACAAGGGACACTGAAGCTTTCTTT
>TRBD1|NA|TRBJ1-2|TRBV6-1
CASRADGTDYYGYTF
TGTGCCAGCAGGGCGGACGGGACAGACTACTATGGCTACACCTTC
>TRBD1|few|TRBJ2-7|TRBV10-2
CASTNLRGRTYEQYF
TGCGCCAGCACCAACCTCAGGGGGCGCACGTACGAGCAGTACTTC
>NA|many|TRBJ2-2|TRBV10-2
CASRGVGTGELFF
TGCGCCAGCAGGGGGGTGGGCACCGGGGAGCTGTTTTTT
>NA|NA|TRBJ2-7|TRBV4-1
CASSQEGFLSSYEQYF
TGCGCCAGCAGCCAAGAAGGGTTCTTGAGCTCCTACGAGCAGTACTTC